The text below deals with one T cell receptor beta chain. Antigen specificity is unknown. The sample belongs to a study of post-analysis software for immune sequencing data. Across the whole study: Patients with relapsing-remitting, secondary progressive and progressive-relapsing multiple sclerosis courses were all represented.

Germline V gives CDR1 MDHEN, CDR2 SYDVKM. This CDR3 spans 17 amino acids. V lost 5 bases and J 4 bases, leaving 20 bases between the germline ends. General study findings and limits: A significant reduction in normalized Chao1 diversity was observed in multiple sclerosis patients versus controls. About five TRBV segments occurring more often in patients than controls included TRBV5-6, TRBV5-1 and TRBV20-1.

Unique molecular identifiers were carried by the TCR beta cDNA libraries. Input populations of roughly 0.95 to 10 million T cells gave rise to some 500,000 cDNA molecules. MiXCR, applied by TCRdb to the PCR reads, yields one record per CDR3 protein. The table lists approximately 250,000 distinct CDR3 sequences, about 38% of them singletons. Sequencing was done on a sample of blood. The TCR sequence derives from a girl aged 10 to 17 with multiple sclerosis. This chain uses TRBV28 with TRBJ1-4; possible D gene TRBD1, 6 bases. The CDR3: CASSPLGGATFNEKLFF. The CDR3 DNA is TGTGCCAGCAGTCCCCTCGGGGGGGCCACCTTTAATGAAAAACTGTTTTTT.